This TCR beta chain was sequenced for a study of cytotoxic CD8 clonotypes in ibrutinib-treated CLL. On the study more broadly: Researchers reported about a dozen relapsed/refractory and under 16 treatment-naive patients, 17 to 18 of them IGHV unmutated. Study-level points and caveats: Baseline clonality, higher than in age-matched healthy donors, tracked circulating CD8+ T-cell counts.

Cryopreserved PBMCs provided approximately 1.9 micrograms of genomic DNA for the TCR beta libraries. Researchers set a sequencing depth target of 1 in 200,000 to 1 in 1 million T cells. Method: immunoSEQ multiplex PCR; TCRdb's copy keeps in-frame clones and lacks some. The table includes 130,000 or so clones, roughly 80% detected once. In regard to this clone: What it binds is unknown.

The sample consisted of PBMCs, taken after 12 months of ibrutinib treatment. This TCR came from a human donor with chronic lymphocytic leukemia.

The CDR3 region has the DNA TGCGCCAGCAGCCACGGGACTCAAACTAGCACAGATACGCAGTATTTT. Protein product: CASSHGTQTSTDTQYF. The chain combines TRBV5-1 with TRBJ2-3, with D possibly matching TRBD2 (6 bases). The germline V gene encodes CDR1 SGHRS and CDR2 YFSETQ. The CDR3 contains 16 residues. Trimming took off 4 bases at V and 0 bases at J, with 15 bases between the two ends. Based on the CDR3 plus reference TRBV5-1 and TRBJ2-3, the full variable domain is KAGVTQTPRYLIKTRGQQVTLSCSPISGHRSVSWYQQTPGQGLQFLFEYFSETQRNKGNFPGRFSGRQFSNSRSEMNVSTLELGDSALYLCASSHGTQTSTDTQYFGPGTRLTVL.